A selection of T cell receptor beta chains follows, all from one sample in a study of T-cell reconstitution after alpha-beta-depleted transplantation in children. TCRdb analysed the PCR reads with MiXCR anew, one entry per CDR3 protein. In the table there are roughly 100,000 distinct CDR3 sequences, over 6% of which are singletons. This specimen consisted of PBMCs, obtained before TCRalphabeta/CD19-depleted stem cell transplant. These receptor sequences come from a boy younger than 10 with acute lymphoblastic leukemia, due to receive a stem cell transplant. Both conserved end residues are part of each CDR3. D genes are given only for firm matches. Size values are once, few and many counts, or a class for expanded clones, and some rows have none.

V gene,D gene,clone size,J gene,CDR3 protein,CDR3 DNA
TRBV9,-,-,TRBJ2-2,CASSAIPGRQNTGELFF,TGTGCCAGCAGCGCGATCCCTGGACGGCAAAACACCGGGGAGCTGTTTTTT
TRBV20-1,-,many,TRBJ2-3,CSAITTFSTDTQYF,TGCAGTGCTATAACGACTTTTAGCACAGATACGCAGTATTTT
TRBV4-2,-,few,TRBJ1-4,CASSQEFIFLRLATNEKLFF,TGTGCCAGCAGCCAAGAGTTTATCTTCCTTCGTTTAGCAACTAATGAAAAACTGTTTTTT
TRBV2,-,many,TRBJ2-5,CASSEETQYF,TGTGCCAGCAGTGAAGAGACCCAGTACTTC
TRBV9,TRBD2,many,TRBJ2-1,CASSVGLVLAGDRTRYNEQFF,TGTGCCAGCAGCGTAGGTTTGGTACTAGCGGGGGACCGGACCCGATACAATGAGCAGTTCTTC
TRBV7-9,-,many,TRBJ2-7,CASSHSYEQYF,TGTGCCAGCAGCCACTCCTACGAGCAGTACTTC
TRBV7-9,TRBD1,many,TRBJ1-2,CASSPSGTVATNYGYTF,TGTGCCAGCAGCCCCAGCGGGACAGTGGCTACTAACTATGGCTACACCTTC
TRBV4-2,TRBD2,-,TRBJ2-3,CVSSQELAGGTDTQYF,TGTGTCAGCAGCCAAGAACTCGCGGGGGGCACAGATACGCAGTATTTT
TRBV12-3/TRBV12-4,-,-,TRBJ1-1,CASSFLAADTEAFF,TGTGCCAGCAGTTTCCTGGCGGCCGACACTGAAGCTTTCTTT
TRBV11-3,-,many,TRBJ2-2,CASSGVGSKTGELFF,TGTGCCAGCAGCGGGGTCGGGTCTAAGACCGGGGAGCTGTTTTTT
TRBV4-1,-,-,TRBJ2-3,CASSQDPSPPTDTQYF,TGCGCCAGCAGCCAAGATCCTAGCCCGCCCACAGATACGCAGTATTTT
TRBV7-3,-,many,TRBJ1-1,CASRGNGQNTEAFF,TGTGCCAGCCGGGGGAACGGGCAGAACACTGAAGCTTTCTTT
TRBV5-1,-,many,TRBJ2-1,CASSIDRGYNEQFF,TGCGCCAGCAGCATCGACCGGGGGTACAATGAGCAGTTCTTC
TRBV7-2,-,-,TRBJ2-7,CASSPAWGEQYF,TGTGCCAGCAGCCCAGCCTGGGGGGAGCAGTACTTC
TRBV18,TRBD2,medium-sized,TRBJ2-5,CASSRRLAGVETQYF,TGTGCCAGCTCACGCCGACTAGCGGGGGTGGAGACCCAGTACTTC
TRBV6-2/TRBV6-3,TRBD2,many,TRBJ2-3,CASSGAGGFTDTQYF,TGTGCCAGCAGTGGAGCGGGGGGCTTCACAGATACGCAGTATTTT
TRBV9,-,few,TRBJ2-1,CASSPDRPWGDEQFF,TGTGCCAGCAGCCCCGACAGGCCCTGGGGCGATGAGCAGTTCTTC
TRBV2,-,-,TRBJ1-6,CASRRGSQENSPLHF,TGTGCCAGCAGGAGGGGGTCGCAGGAGAATTCACCCCTCCACTTT